This T cell receptor (beta chain) was identified in a study of cytomegalovirus exposure and HLA in healthy donors. Germline CDR1 and CDR2: MNHEY and SMNVEV (reference sequence). The CDR3 has 13 amino acids. Trimming removed 3 bases from V and 9 bases from J; junction bases left unmatched: 7. Study-wide results and limits: Other equally common chains were less clonally expanded than HLA-associated TCR beta chains, a later analysis showed. Cytomegalovirus status, reportedly, was diagnosed with high specificity and sensitivity by the classifier.

Primers for the PCR totalled 60 Vbeta and 13 Jbeta. The protocol was immunoSEQ multiplex PCR, while the TCRdb copy is restricted to in-frame clones and leaves out a portion. The table has roughly 200,000 clones, approximately 82% seen once. To note about this clone: What it binds is unknown.

V is TRBV27 and J is TRBJ2-7, with 8 positions matching TRBD1. Sequencing was carried out using PBMCs. The source of this sequence is a woman aged 40 to 55 in good health and CMV-seronegative. CDR3 bases: TGTGCCAGCAGTTTTCGCGACAGGGGATTGCAGTACTTC. As protein: CASSFRDRGLQYF.